The clone carrying this TCR beta chain was counted only a few times. The antigen is unknown. Produced via immunoSEQ multiplex PCR; TCRdb's table is partial and in-frame only. This sample has 250,000 to 300,000 clones, with about 86% found just once. The data originate from a study of cytomegalovirus exposure and HLA in healthy donors. There are 14 residues in the CDR3. Germline V gene sequence: CDR1 SGHRS, CDR2 YFSETQ. J was trimmed by 6 bases and V by 6 bases; bases with no gene match: 8. General study points: CMV antigen specificity was confirmed in vitro for a few CMV-associated chains.

This chain joins TRBV5-1 and TRBJ2-2, with 7 bases lining up with TRBD2. The sample comprised PBMCs. This clonotype originated in a young woman in good health and CMV-seronegative. CDR3: CASTETSRPGELFF. The CDR3 bases are TGCGCCAGCACAGAGACTAGCCGTCCCGGGGAGCTGTTTTTT.